This T cell receptor (beta chain) was sequenced for a study of blood T cell repertoires in COVID-19 (TCRdb year 2020). Broadly, across the study: Samples covering the acute and convalescent phases of COVID-19 were provided by collaborators in the United States, Italy and Spain. Deeply sampled blood TCRbeta repertoires from subjects exposed to, actively infected with, or recovered from COVID-19 were included in the dataset. The sample metadata nearly always contained a de-identified subject ID, COVID-19 status, age in years and sex. The samples were drawn from the first 160 participants of the ongoing ImmuneRACE study and from 950 to 1,500 subjects provided by 6 global collaborators. Where HLA class I and class II types were available, the types were taken from metadata supplied by the sample provider, not from assay-based typing. The material from the prospective study consisted of cDNA or gDNA derived from T cells, B-cell-depleted T cells, or PBMCs. The repertoires were made available in a free public database intended to serve as a resource for research on the immune response to SARS-CoV-2. The paper as a whole reports these results and caveats: Clinical and demographic metadata were provided uncurated, with the amount varying by source and participant.

CDR1 and CDR2 (MNHEY, SVGAGI) derive from the germline V gene. Inclusive of the bounding cysteine and phenylalanine, the CDR3 is 15 residues long. Only the CDR3 region is kept as DNA, spanning 45 bases read in frame from base 1. V has 8 bases trimmed and J has 4 bases trimmed; junction bases matching no gene number 9. The collaborating institutions used their own protocols to collect whole blood in K2EDTA tubes. For TCRbeta analysis, collaborator samples were shipped as frozen whole blood, as isolated PBMCs, or as DNA extracted from either sample type. The immunoSEQ Assay, a bias-controlled multiplex PCR, was used to amplify TCRbeta CDR3 regions from genomic DNA. As for the authors' bioinformatics: Nucleated cell counts per sample were estimated from amplification of reference gene primers within the assay. Sequence reads were collapsed and filtered to measure the absolute abundance of every unique TCRbeta CDR3 rearrangement. For each sample, productive Simpson clonality was calculated by taking the square root of Simpson's diversity index across productive rearrangements. Entries here come from immuneACCESS through TCRdb and include only in-frame sequences with V and J called. Some clones fail to appear in such tables; in the studies checked, an unresolved V gene covers under half of the shortfall, and the cause of the remainder is unknown. The V and J calls and clone size were taken over from that table, and D and trimming were inferred from the DNA. In this sample the table shows 100,000 to 150,000 clones, about four fifths of which occur a single time. The ten largest clones add up to 35% to 40% of the sample.

Of note for this clone: Which antigen it targets is not known. Base qualities are not at hand, and no much larger clone is one base apart.

The chain links TRBV6-5 with TRBJ2-1; 9 middle bases align to TRBD2. Sample: peripheral blood. The clonotype originates from a middle-aged man with active or convalescent COVID-19. The nucleotide sequence is TGTGCCAGCGTGACTAGCGGACAAATTTACAATGAGCAGTTCTTC. This is translated as CASVTSGQIYNEQFF.